This is a list of T cell receptor beta chains from one sample in a study of cytomegalovirus exposure and HLA in healthy donors. Data came from immunoSEQ multiplex PCR; TCRdb stores just in-frame clones and leaves some out. Among 78,000 or so clones listed, roughly 83% were seen once. Material: PBMCs. These receptors were obtained from a woman aged 45 to 65 in good health and CMV-seronegative. Both conserved end residues are part of each CDR3. A D gene is named only where the DNA matches it firmly. Not every row has a clone size; where given, it reads once, few, many or a size class.

clone_size: -
j_call: TRBJ2-1
d_call: TRBD1
v_call: TRBV4-3
cdr3_aa: CASSQTGGGDYNEQFF
cdr3_nt: TGCGCCAGCAGCCAGACAGGGGGGGGCGACTACAATGAGCAGTTCTTC

clone_size: -
j_call: TRBJ1-1
d_call: -
v_call: TRBV7-9
cdr3_aa: CASSLESSEAFF
cdr3_nt: TGTGCTAGCAGCTTAGAGTCCAGTGAAGCTTTCTTT

clone_size: -
j_call: TRBJ2-1
d_call: TRBD1
v_call: TRBV10-2
cdr3_aa: CASRDTGGPHHNEQFF
cdr3_nt: TGCGCCAGCAGGGATACAGGGGGTCCCCACCACAATGAGCAGTTCTTC

clone_size: -
j_call: TRBJ2-5
d_call: -
v_call: TRBV7-2
cdr3_aa: CASSSNSGSKETQYF
cdr3_nt: TGTGCCAGCAGCTCTAACAGCGGCTCAAAAGAGACCCAGTACTTC

clone_size: -
j_call: TRBJ1-2
d_call: TRBD1
v_call: TRBV5-4
cdr3_aa: CASSSPGGNGYTF
cdr3_nt: TGTGCCAGCAGCTCCCCAGGGGGAAATGGCTACACCTTC

clone_size: -
j_call: TRBJ2-1
d_call: TRBD2
v_call: TRBV5-1
cdr3_aa: CASSLESSGGWNEQFF
cdr3_nt: TGCGCCAGCAGCTTGGAGAGTAGCGGGGGATGGAATGAGCAGTTCTTC

clone_size: once
j_call: TRBJ1-4
d_call: TRBD1
v_call: TRBV29-1
cdr3_aa: CSVQQTGDSKLFF
cdr3_nt: TGCAGCGTTCAGCAGACAGGGGATTCAAAACTGTTTTTT

clone_size: -
j_call: TRBJ2-5
d_call: TRBD2
v_call: TRBV5-7
cdr3_aa: CASSLGVLGLAEETQYF
cdr3_nt: TGTGCCAGCAGCTTGGGTGTATTGGGCCTAGCGGAGGAGACCCAGTACTTC

clone_size: -
j_call: TRBJ2-7
d_call: TRBD2
v_call: TRBV18
cdr3_aa: CASSPSAGENYEQYF
cdr3_nt: TGTGCCAGTTCACCGTCGGCGGGAGAGAACTACGAGCAGTACTTC

clone_size: -
j_call: TRBJ1-4
d_call: TRBD1
v_call: TRBV5-1
cdr3_aa: CASSLGQGLGEKLFF
cdr3_nt: TGCGCCAGCAGCTTGGGACAGGGACTTGGTGAAAAACTGTTTTTT

clone_size: -
j_call: TRBJ1-5
d_call: TRBD1
v_call: TRBV28
cdr3_aa: CASRKLSGQGSNQPQHF
cdr3_nt: TGTGCCAGCAGAAAACTTTCAGGACAGGGGAGCAATCAGCCCCAGCATTTT

clone_size: -
j_call: TRBJ1-1
d_call: TRBD1
v_call: TRBV23-1
cdr3_aa: CASSQAEDRGRAFF
cdr3_nt: TGCGCCAGCAGTCAAGCTGAGGACAGGGGCAGGGCTTTCTTT

clone_size: -
j_call: TRBJ1-1
d_call: -
v_call: TRBV29-1
cdr3_aa: CSGTTMGTYEAFF
cdr3_nt: TGCAGCGGTACCACCATGGGGACATATGAAGCTTTCTTT

clone_size: -
j_call: TRBJ1-2
d_call: TRBD1
v_call: TRBV19
cdr3_aa: CASSMKQGTYGYTF
cdr3_nt: TGTGCCAGTAGTATGAAACAGGGGACCTATGGCTACACCTTC

clone_size: few
j_call: TRBJ2-6
d_call: -
v_call: TRBV6-5
cdr3_aa: CASSYLAISGANVLTF
cdr3_nt: TGTGCCAGCAGTTACCTAGCAATCTCTGGGGCCAACGTCCTGACTTTC

clone_size: -
j_call: TRBJ2-7
d_call: -
v_call: TRBV14
cdr3_aa: CASSQIGQSYEQYF
cdr3_nt: TGTGCCAGCAGCCAAATCGGACAGTCCTACGAGCAGTACTTC

clone_size: -
j_call: TRBJ2-7
d_call: TRBD1
v_call: TRBV5-1
cdr3_aa: CASRPGTGAYEQYF
cdr3_nt: TGCGCCAGCAGACCCGGGACAGGTGCCTACGAGCAGTACTTC